The T cell receptor (beta chain) described here comes from a study of blood T cell repertoires in COVID-19. Study summary: PBMCs, B-cell-depleted T cells, or T cells were the source of the cDNA or gDNA that made up the material.

The CDR3 covers 15 residues. V lost 5 bases, J lost 4 bases, and 17 bases lay in between. Germline V gives CDR1 MNHEY, CDR2 SVGEGT. Seattle cases were enrolled at active infection and followed longitudinally. Original methodology: Estimated nucleated cell counts came from reference gene primer amplification. Measured with immunoSEQ multiplex PCR; TCRdb has only the in-frame clones, and not every one. The V and J calls and the clone size are those of that table, but D and trimming were determined from the DNA. The table records 350,000 or so clones, about 92% of them present only once. The rearrangement joins TRBV6-2 or TRBV6-3 to TRBJ1-2, with D unclear. Source material: peripheral blood. This clonotype originated in a woman aged 60-75 years with COVID-19, enrolled during active disease. The CDR3 sequence: CASSPSGRFAYGYTF. DNA of the CDR3: TGTGCCAGCAGTCCCTCTGGGAGGTTCGCCTATGGCTACACCTTC.